This T cell receptor beta chain was observed in a study of a mutant IDH1 vaccine in newly diagnosed glioma. Study-wide points: Among top peripheral T cell clonotypes, changes seemed unrelated to pseudoprogression.

This CDR3 contains 14 residues. Documented time point: week 35, safety follow-up. It was 300 ug of mutant IDH1 20-mer peptide that made up each vaccine dose, given with topical imiquimod. Profiled with immunoSEQ multiplex PCR; TCRdb holds only in-frame clones, not every one. The sample yields 45,000 to 55,000 clones, more than 60% seen once. This clone was detected only once. Its antigen is not known. The receptor comes from a man aged 40-55 years with glioma. The sequencing here drew on PBMCs, taken from a glioma patient whose treatment included an IDH1 peptide vaccine. The genes are TRBV1 and TRBJ1-1; the table assigns TRBD1, which was not confirmed against the DNA. TRBV1 is noted as a pseudogene. The chain's CDR3 is CTSSQGGPSTEAFF. CDR3 coding DNA: TGCACCAGCAGCCAAGGGGGGCCGAGCACTGAAGCTTTCTTT.